This T cell receptor (beta chain) was documented in a study of blood T cell repertoires in COVID-19. For the study at large: COVID-19 samples collected from the United States, Italy and Spain covered acute and convalescent phases. In each case, the material was cDNA or gDNA derived from T cells, B-cell-depleted T cells, or PBMCs.

Original analysis: Cell counts per sample came from amplifying reference gene primers. Assay used: immunoSEQ multiplex PCR; TCRdb lists only in-frame clones, some missing. V and J calls and clone size are copied from that table; D and trimming were computed from the DNA. The table lists roughly 30,000 clones, 75% to 90% of them singletons, with around 15% in the top ten. Germline V gives CDR1 SGHTA, CDR2 FQGTGA. The CDR3 extends over 13 amino acids. Trimming removed 6 bases from V and 3 bases from J; junction bases left unmatched: 4. The sequence derives from a human donor with acute or convalescent COVID-19. The donor label of this sample is uncertain. The sequenced sample was peripheral blood. The J gene is TRBJ2-5, the V gene TRBV7-3, with 7 bases matching TRBD1. DNA of the CDR3: TGTGCCAGCAGTAACACAGGGGAAGAGACCCAGTACTTC. Protein sequence: CASSNTGEETQYF.